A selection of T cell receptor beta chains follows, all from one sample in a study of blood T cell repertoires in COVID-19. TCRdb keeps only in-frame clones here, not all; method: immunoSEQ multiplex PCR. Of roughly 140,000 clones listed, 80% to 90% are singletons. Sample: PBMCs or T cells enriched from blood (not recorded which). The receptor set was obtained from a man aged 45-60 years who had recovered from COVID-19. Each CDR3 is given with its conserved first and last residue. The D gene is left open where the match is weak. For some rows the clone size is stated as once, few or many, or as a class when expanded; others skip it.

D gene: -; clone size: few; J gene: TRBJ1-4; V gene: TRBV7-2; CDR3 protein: CASSSQASNEKLFF; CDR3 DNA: TGTGCCAGCAGCTCACAGGCTTCTAATGAAAAACTGTTTTTT
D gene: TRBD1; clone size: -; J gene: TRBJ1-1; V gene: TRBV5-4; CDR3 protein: CASSQGGRSTEAFF; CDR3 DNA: TGTGCCAGCAGCCAGGGGGGTAGGTCTACTGAAGCTTTCTTT
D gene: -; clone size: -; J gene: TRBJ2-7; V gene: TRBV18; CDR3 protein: CASSPRTTVPSYEQYF; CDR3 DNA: TGTGCCAGCTCACCACGGACTACCGTACCCTCCTACGAGCAGTACTTC
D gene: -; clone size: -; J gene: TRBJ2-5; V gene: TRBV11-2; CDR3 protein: CASSSPGAGNGETQYF; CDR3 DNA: TGTGCCAGCAGCTCACCGGGAGCAGGGAACGGAGAGACCCAGTACTTC
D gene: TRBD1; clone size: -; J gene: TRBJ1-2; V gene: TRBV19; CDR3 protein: CASSSPTGTGFFGYTF; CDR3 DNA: TGTGCCAGTAGTTCTCCAACCGGGACAGGTTTTTTTGGCTACACCTTC
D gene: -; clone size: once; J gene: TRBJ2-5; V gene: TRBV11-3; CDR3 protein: CASSLGTVGTGPQETQYF; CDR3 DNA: TGTGCCAGCAGCTTAGGGACAGTCGGGACGGGGCCCCAAGAGACCCAGTACTTC
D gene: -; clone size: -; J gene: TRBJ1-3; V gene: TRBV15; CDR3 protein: CATSRDGWEGNTIYF; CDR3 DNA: TGTGCCACCAGCAGAGATGGGTGGGAGGGAAACACCATATATTTT
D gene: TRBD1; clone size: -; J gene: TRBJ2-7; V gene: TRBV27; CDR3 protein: CASSLETGSSYEQYF; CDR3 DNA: TGTGCCAGCAGTTTAGAGACAGGGTCTTCCTACGAGCAGTACTTC
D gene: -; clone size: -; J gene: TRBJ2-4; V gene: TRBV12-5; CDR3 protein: CASGLVRGGGEGKNIQYF; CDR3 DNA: TGTGCTAGTGGTTTGGTACGCGGTGGGGGCGAGGGCAAAAACATTCAGTACTTC
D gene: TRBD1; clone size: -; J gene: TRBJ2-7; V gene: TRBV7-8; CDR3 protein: CASSSPGTDYEQYF; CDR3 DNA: TGTGCCAGCAGCTCCCCCGGGACAGACTACGAGCAGTACTTC
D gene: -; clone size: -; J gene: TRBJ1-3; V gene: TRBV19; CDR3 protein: CASSDRRNTIYF; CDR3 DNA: TGTGCCAGTAGCGACAGACGAAACACCATATATTTT
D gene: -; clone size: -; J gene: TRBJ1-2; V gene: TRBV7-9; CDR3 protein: CASSSLDRRDYGYTF; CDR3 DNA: TGTGCCAGCAGCTCCCTGGATAGACGGGACTATGGCTACACCTTC
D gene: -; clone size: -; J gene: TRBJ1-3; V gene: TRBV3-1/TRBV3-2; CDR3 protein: CASSQDIDSPSGNTIYF; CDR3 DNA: TGTGCCAGCAGCCAAGATATAGACAGCCCCTCTGGAAACACCATATATTTT
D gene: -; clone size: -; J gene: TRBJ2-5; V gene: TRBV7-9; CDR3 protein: CASSPPGRETQYF; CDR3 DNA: TGTGCCAGCAGCCCCCCGGGGAGAGAGACCCAGTACTTC
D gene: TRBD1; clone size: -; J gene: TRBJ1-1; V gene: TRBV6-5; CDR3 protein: CASSLKVGGQGPFF; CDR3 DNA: TGTGCCAGCAGCCTTAAGGTTGGAGGACAGGGGCCTTTCTTT
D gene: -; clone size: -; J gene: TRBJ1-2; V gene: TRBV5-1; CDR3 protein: CASTFGGDKVRRNYGYTF; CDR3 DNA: TGCGCCAGCACCTTTGGGGGGGACAAAGTACGGCGAAACTATGGCTACACCTTC
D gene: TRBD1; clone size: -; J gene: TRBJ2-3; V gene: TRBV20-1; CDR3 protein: CSAGQADTQYF; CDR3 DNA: TGCAGTGCTGGACAGGCAGATACGCAGTATTTT
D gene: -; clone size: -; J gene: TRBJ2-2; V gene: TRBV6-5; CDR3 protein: CASSQERYAGELFF; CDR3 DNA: TGTGCCAGCAGTCAGGAACGTTACGCCGGGGAGCTGTTTTTT
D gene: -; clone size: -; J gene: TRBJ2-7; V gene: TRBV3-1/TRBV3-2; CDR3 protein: CASSQVGRQYF; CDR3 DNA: TGTGCCAGCAGCCAAGTTGGGCGACAGTACTTC
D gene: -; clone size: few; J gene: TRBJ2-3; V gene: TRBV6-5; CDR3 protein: CASSSKIGGQYF; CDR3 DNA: TGTGCCAGCAGTTCGAAAATAGGCGGGCAGTATTTT
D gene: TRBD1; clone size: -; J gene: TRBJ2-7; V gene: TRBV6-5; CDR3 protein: CASGQGLSYEQYF; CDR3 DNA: TGTGCCAGCGGACAGGGGCTGTCCTACGAGCAGTACTTC
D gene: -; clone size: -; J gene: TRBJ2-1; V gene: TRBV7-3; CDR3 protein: CASSLRASRNEQFF; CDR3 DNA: TGTGCCAGCAGCTTAAGGGCTAGCCGCAATGAGCAGTTCTTC
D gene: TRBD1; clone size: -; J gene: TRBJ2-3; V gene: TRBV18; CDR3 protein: CASSKGTGSTDTQYF; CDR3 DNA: TGTGCCAGCTCAAAGGGGACAGGGAGCACAGATACGCAGTATTTT